Each of the 3 T cell receptor beta chains below was sequenced from the same sample in a study of identical twins. TCRdb itself ran the 5' RACE reads through MiXCR, one entry per CDR3 protein. The sample has 200,000 or so distinct CDR3 sequences, about a sixth seen once. A further study also used this sample, focusing on T cells expressing NK-cell markers.

The sample was CD8+ T cells sorted from blood. All receptors come from a young woman in good health.

CDR3 coding DNA: TGTGCCAGCACTAAGGGGGCCCTGATCACAGATACGCAGTATTTT. Protein: CASTKGALITDTQYF. The chain recombines TRBV6-1 with TRBJ2-3; the match to TRBD1 covers 7 bases. Germline lookup yields CDR1 MNHNS and CDR2 SASEGT. The CDR3 is 15 amino acids. V lost 7 bases to trimming and J lost 2 bases; unmatched junction nucleotides: 9.

The chain uses TRBV7-6 and TRBJ2-7; 7 bases map to TRBD2. This CDR3 is built from 16 residues. Germline V gives CDR1 SGHVS, CDR2 FNYEAQ. V lost 1 base to trimming and J lost 5 bases; unmatched junction nucleotides: 11. CDR3 protein: CASSLGGGEAVHEQYF. The CDR3 DNA follows: TGTGCCAGCAGCTTAGGGGGAGGGGAAGCAGTCCACGAGCAGTACTTC.

This chain connects TRBV4-2 to TRBJ1-5; D is unresolved. Germline CDR1 reads LGHNA; CDR2 reads YNFKEQ. The CDR3 contains 14 residues. Trimming stripped 1 base from V and 5 bases from J, with 9 bases between. As DNA, the CDR3 is TGTGCCAGCAGCCAAGTTGAAAACTATCAGCCCCAGCATTTT. This codes for CASSQVENYQPQHF.